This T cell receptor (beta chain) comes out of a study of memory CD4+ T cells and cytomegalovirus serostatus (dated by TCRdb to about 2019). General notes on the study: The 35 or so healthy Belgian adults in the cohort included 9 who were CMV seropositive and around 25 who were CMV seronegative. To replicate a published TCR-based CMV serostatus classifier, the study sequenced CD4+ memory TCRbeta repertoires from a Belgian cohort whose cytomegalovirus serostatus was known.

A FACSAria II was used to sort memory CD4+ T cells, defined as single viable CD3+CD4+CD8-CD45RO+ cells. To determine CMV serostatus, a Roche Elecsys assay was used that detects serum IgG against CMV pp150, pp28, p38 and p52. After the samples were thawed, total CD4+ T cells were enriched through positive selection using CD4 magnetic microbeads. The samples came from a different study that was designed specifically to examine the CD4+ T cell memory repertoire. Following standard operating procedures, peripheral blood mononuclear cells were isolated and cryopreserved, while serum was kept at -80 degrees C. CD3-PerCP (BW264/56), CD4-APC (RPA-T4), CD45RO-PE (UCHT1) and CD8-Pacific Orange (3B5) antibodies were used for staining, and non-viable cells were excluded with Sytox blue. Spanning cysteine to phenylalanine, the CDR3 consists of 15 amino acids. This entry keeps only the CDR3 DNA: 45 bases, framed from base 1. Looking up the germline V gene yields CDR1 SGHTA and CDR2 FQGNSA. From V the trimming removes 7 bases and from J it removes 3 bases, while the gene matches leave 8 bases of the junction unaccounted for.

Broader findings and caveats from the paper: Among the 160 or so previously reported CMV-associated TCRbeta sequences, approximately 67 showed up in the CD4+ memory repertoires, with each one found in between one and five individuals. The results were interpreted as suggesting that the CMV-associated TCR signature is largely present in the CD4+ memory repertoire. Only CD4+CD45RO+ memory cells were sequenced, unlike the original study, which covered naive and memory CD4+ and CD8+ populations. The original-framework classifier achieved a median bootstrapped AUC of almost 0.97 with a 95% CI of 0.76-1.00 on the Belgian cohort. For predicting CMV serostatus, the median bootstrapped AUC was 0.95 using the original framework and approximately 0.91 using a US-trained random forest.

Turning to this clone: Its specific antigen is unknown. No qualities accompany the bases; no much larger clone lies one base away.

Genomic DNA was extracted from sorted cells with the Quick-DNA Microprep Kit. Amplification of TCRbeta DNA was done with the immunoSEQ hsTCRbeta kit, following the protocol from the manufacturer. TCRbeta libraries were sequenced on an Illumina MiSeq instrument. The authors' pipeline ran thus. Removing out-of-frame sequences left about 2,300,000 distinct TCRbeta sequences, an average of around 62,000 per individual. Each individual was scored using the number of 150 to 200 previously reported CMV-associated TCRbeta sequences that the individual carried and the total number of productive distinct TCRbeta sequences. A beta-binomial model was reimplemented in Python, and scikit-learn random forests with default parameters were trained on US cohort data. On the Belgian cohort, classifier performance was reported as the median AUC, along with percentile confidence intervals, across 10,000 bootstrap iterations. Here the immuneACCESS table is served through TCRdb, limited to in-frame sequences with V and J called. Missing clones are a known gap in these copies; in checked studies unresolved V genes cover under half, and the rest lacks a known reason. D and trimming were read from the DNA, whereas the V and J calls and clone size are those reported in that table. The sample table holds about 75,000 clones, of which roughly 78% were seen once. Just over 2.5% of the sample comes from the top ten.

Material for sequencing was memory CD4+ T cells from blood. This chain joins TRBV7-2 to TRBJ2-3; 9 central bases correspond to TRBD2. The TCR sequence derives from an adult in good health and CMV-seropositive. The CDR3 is CASTLSSGRTDTQYF. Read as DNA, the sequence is TGTGCCAGCACTCTTAGTAGCGGGAGAACAGATACGCAGTATTTT.